This note documents a single T cell receptor (beta chain) sequence. It has no known antigen specificity. No qualities accompany the bases; no much larger clone lies one base away. Libraries were built with 5' RACE. The reads were generated on an Illumina HiSeq 2500. A second PCR of roughly 6 to 11 cycles was performed with a sample-barcoded 5' primer and a J-beta primer mix. A unique molecular identifier was introduced onto each TCR beta cDNA molecule by a template-switch 5' adaptor carrying 12 random nucleotides. Each sample yielded at least 3 million CDR3-containing paired-end reads. The Mint cDNA synthesis kit, primed by a TRBC-specific oligonucleotide, was used to synthesize first-strand cDNA from all RNA. Following uracil-DNA glycosylase treatment, all cDNA underwent a first 18-cycle PCR with the universal primers M1SS and BC2_uni_R. Per the authors' processing: For normalization, 1 million high-quality reads, each with a distinct molecular identifier, were randomly selected from each sample. Instead of being binned into consensus sequences, reads with shared molecular identifiers were discarded. CDR3 identification, clonotype clustering and error correction used MiTCR with a Q25 quality threshold and the strictest error-elimination algorithm. A nonparametric unseen species model with Euler transformation was used to estimate lower-bound total TCR beta diversity. Using fastp trimming at Q25 and MiXCR clonotype assembly, TCRdb reanalyzed the public sequencing data and kept in-frame beta chains. When rows share a CDR3 protein, they turn into one entry using the most common DNA and genes. V and J calls and clone size were set by TCRdb, not the authors. In this sample the table shows approximately 780,000 distinct CDR3 sequences, about a quarter of which occur a single time. The ten biggest clones cover about 3% of the sample.

The 39 donors, aged 6 to 90 years, were systemically healthy Caucasian individuals from Russia. Roughly 11 milliliters of peripheral blood were drawn from each donor into EDTA-treated Vacutainer tubes. Ficoll-Paque density-gradient centrifugation was used to isolate PBMCs, with at least 7 million per sample. Trizol reagent was used to extract total RNA from PBMCs, with at least 6 micrograms per sample. Naive CD45RAhigh/CD27high T cell percentages were measured by flow cytometry on a PBMC aliquot from every donor. This specimen belongs to a study of blood T cells in healthy people across ages (dated by TCRdb to between 2015 and 2016). With respect to the entire study: In model experiments, template switching captured roughly one uniquely barcoded TCR beta cDNA molecule for every two T cells. The study measured age-related changes in TCR beta repertoire diversity using deep sequencing normalized with unique cDNA molecular identifiers. Four age groups were formed from the donors: young (average 16 years), middle-aged (approximately 40), aged (under 70) and long-lived (less than 85). The study analyzed two additional independent replicas of 1 million unique cDNA reads from the same blood draw for two donors, one aged 18 to 29 and one aged 80 or older.

Findings and caveats that apply to the study as a whole: Observed TCR beta diversity correlated strongly with the percentage of naive T cells measured by flow cytometry. Because the CMV infection status of the donors was unknown, age-related changes in expanded clonotypes may potentially have been confounded. Observed TCR beta diversity per million T cells fell roughly linearly with age, and a significant reduction was already apparent by age around 40. Because profiling used bulk unsorted PBMCs, naive and antigen-experienced compartments could not be compared conclusively. Compared with the aged group, the long-lived group had more naive CD4+ T cells, fewer expanded clones and increased TCR diversity, suggesting age selection. Estimates of total diversity based on one million sequenced T cells were regarded as lower bounds and as underestimates.

Inclusive of the bounding cysteine and phenylalanine, the CDR3 is 16 residues long. Only the CDR3 DNA is retained, 48 bases long and in frame from the first base. At the junction V is shortened by 1 base and J by 5 bases; bases outside the gene matches: 11. Per the germline V gene, SGHRS is the CDR1 and YFSETQ is the CDR2. The same specimen was also included in a second study, on T cells of mothers and their children. That second publication adds: Nine systemically healthy Caucasian individuals, comprising three mothers and their six children, were included as donors. cDNA synthesis consumed the entire amount of extracted RNA, loaded at approximately 1.4 ug RNA in each 15 ul reaction. In the second PCR, sample barcodes and 2-4 random nucleotides were introduced via the M1S primer. More than 9 million TCR beta CDR3 reads were obtained from each mother, and some 3.2 million reads were obtained from each child. TCR recombination output is similarly shaped by thymic selection in related and unrelated pairs, with a minor effect exerted by inherited differences. Normalized repertoire overlap was always slightly but never significantly higher in related than unrelated mother-child pairs. Persistent microchimeric T cell clones were not detected, at a sensitivity of about 99 clones per million clonotypes. Deep NGS was used in the study to compare the TCR beta repertoires of mothers and children and to look for features that separate related mother-child pairs from unrelated individuals. The mean age was roughly 40 +/- 4 years for the mothers and approximately 11 +/- 4 years for the children. After adapter ligation with NEBNext reagents, the libraries were sequenced on Illumina HiSeq 2000 with 100+100 nt paired-end reads. Mother and child libraries were prepared a month apart and sequenced in separate runs to prevent cross-contamination. Each donor had between roughly 450,000 and 2,100,000 distinct TCR beta clonotypes identified. Naive TCR beta clonotypes were estimated from low-frequency clonotypes matched to each donor's FACS-determined naive share, without sorting.

The rearranged segments are TRBV5-1 and TRBJ2-5; TRBD1 matches 7 bases in the middle. The sequencing input was blood. This TCR was recovered from a boy between 5 and 17 years old in good health. In nucleotides, the sequence is TGCGCCAGCAGCTTGTCCCTCCAGGGGGTTCGTGAGACCCAGTACTTC. Its product reads: CASSLSLQGVRETQYF.